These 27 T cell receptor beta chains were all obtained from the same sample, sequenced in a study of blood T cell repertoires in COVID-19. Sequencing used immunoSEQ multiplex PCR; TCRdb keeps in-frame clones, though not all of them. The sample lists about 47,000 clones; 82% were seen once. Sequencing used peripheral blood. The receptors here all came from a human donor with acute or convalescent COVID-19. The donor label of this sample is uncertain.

Here the CDR3 reads CASSHRETQYF. CDR3 nucleotide sequence: TGTGCCAGCAGCCATAGAGAGACCCAGTACTTC. The rearrangement uses TRBV3-1 (or the pseudogene TRBV3-2) and TRBJ2-5; D remains ambiguous. The CDR3 consists of 11 residues. Trimming took off 3 bases at V and 4 bases at J, with 3 bases between the two ends. Germline assignment: CDR1 LGHDT and CDR2 YNNKEL (reference sequence).

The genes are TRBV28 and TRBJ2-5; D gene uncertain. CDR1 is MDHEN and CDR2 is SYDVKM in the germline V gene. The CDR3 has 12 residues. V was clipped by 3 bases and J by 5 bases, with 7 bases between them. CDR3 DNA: TGTGCCAGCAGTTTGATTCGGGAGACCCAGTACTTC. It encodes CASSLIRETQYF.

For the CDR3, the DNA is TGTGCCAGCAGCCCACGGGGTAGTCCCCAAGAGACCCAGTACTTC. Its translation: CASSPRGSPQETQYF. The V gene is TRBV3-1 (or the pseudogene TRBV3-2), the J gene TRBJ2-5; D possibly corresponds to TRBD2 (5 bases). Germline assignment: CDR1 LGHDT and CDR2 YNNKEL (reference sequence). This CDR3 has 15 amino acids. Trimming cost V 4 bases and J 1 base, with 13 bases left between them.

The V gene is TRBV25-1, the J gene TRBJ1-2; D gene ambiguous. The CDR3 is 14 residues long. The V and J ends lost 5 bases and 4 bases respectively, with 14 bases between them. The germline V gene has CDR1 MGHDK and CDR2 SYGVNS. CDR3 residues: CASSRLAQTYGYTF. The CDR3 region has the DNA TGTGCCAGCAGTCGCCTTGCACAAACCTATGGCTACACCTTC.

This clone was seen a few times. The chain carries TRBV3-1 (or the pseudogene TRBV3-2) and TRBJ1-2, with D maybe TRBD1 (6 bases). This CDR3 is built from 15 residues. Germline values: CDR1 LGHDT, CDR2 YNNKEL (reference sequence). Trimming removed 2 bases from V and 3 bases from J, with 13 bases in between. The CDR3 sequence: CASSQQQGGDYGYTF. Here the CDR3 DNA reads TGTGCCAGCAGCCAACAACAGGGTGGGGACTATGGCTACACCTTC.

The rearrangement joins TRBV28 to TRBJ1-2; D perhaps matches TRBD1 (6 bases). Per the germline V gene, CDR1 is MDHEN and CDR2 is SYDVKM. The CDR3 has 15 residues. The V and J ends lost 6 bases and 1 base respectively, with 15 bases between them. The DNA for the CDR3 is TGTGCCAGCAGCGCCCAGGGGTCGGGTAACTATGGCTACACCTTC. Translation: CASSAQGSGNYGYTF.

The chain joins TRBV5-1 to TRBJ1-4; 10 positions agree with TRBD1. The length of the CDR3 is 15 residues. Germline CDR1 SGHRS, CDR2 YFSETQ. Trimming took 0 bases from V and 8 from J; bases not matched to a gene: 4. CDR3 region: CASSLAGTGDEKLFF. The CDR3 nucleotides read TGCGCCAGCAGCTTGGCGGGGACAGGGGACGAAAAACTGTTTTTT.

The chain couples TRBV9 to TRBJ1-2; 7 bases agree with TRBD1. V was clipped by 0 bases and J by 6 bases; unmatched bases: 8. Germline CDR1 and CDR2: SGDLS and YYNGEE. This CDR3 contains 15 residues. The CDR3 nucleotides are TGTGCCAGCAGCGTAGCGGAGGGGGCGCTTCATGGCTACACCTTC. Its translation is CASSVAEGALHGYTF.

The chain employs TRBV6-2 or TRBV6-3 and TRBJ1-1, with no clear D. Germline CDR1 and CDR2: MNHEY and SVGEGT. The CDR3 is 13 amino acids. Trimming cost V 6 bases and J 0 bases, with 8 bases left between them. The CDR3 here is CASSKTLNTEAFF. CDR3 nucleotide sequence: TGTGCCAGCAGCAAAACACTGAACACTGAAGCTTTCTTT.

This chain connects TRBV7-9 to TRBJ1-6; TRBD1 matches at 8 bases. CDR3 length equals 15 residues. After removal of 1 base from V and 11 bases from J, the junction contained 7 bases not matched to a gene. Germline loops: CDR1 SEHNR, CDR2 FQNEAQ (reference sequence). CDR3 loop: CASSLGTGSLPPLHF. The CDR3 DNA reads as TGTGCCAGCAGCTTAGGGACAGGGTCTCTGCCACCCCTCCACTTT.

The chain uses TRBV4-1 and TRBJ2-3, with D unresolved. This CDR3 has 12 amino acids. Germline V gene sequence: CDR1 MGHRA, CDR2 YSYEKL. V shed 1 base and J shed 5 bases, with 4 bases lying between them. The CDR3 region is CASSQVRDTQYF. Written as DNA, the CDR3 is TGCGCCAGCAGCCAAGTCCGAGATACGCAGTATTTT.

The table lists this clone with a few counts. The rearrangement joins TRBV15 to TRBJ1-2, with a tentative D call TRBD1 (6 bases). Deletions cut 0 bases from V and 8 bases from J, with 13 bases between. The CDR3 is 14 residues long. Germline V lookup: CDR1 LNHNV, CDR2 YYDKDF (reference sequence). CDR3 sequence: CATSRDGDKEGYTF. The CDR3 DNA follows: TGTGCCACCAGCAGAGACGGGGACAAAGAAGGCTACACCTTC.

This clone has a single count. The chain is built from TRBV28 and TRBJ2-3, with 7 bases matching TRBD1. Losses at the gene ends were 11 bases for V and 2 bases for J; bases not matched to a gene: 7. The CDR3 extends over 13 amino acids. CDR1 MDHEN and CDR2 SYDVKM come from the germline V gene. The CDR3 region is CALGQDSTDTQYF. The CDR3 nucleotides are TGTGCCCTCGGACAGGACTCCACAGATACGCAGTATTTT.

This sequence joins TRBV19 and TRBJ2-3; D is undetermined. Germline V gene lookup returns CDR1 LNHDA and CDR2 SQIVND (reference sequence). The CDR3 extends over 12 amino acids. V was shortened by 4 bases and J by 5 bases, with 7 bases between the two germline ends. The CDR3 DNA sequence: TGTGCCAGTAGTACCGTTAGAGATACGCAGTATTTT. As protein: CASSTVRDTQYF.

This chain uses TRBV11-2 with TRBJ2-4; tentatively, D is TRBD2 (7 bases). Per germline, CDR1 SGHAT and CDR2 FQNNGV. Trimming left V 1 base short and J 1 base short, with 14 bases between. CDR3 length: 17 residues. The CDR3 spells CASSLVGGPGAKNIQYF. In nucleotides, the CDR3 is TGTGCCAGCAGCTTAGTGGGGGGGCCGGGGGCCAAAAACATTCAGTACTTC. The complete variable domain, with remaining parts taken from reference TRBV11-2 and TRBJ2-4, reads EAGVAQSPRYKIIEKRQSVAFWCNPISGHATLYWYQQILGQGPKLLIQFQNNGVVDDSQLPKDRFSAERLKGVDSTLKIQPAKLEDSAVYLCASSLVGGPGAKNIQYFGAGTRLSVL.

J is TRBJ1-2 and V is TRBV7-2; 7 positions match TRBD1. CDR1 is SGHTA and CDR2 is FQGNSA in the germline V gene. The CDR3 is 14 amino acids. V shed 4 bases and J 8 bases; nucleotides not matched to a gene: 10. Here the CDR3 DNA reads TGTGCCAGCAGCTCGGGACAGCGCCACAGGGGCTACACCTTC. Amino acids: CASSSGQRHRGYTF.

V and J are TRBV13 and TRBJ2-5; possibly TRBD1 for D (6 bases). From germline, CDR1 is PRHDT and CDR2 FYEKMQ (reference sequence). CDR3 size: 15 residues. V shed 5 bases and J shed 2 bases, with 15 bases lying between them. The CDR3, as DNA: TGTGCCAGCAGCCTCTGGACAGCTGATCAAGAGACCCAGTACTTC. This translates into CASSLWTADQETQYF.

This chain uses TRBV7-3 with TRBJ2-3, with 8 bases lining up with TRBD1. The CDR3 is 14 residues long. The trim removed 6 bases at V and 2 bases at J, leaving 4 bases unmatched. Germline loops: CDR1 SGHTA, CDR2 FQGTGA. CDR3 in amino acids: CASSRQGATDTQYF. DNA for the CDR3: TGTGCCAGCAGTCGGCAGGGGGCCACAGATACGCAGTATTTT. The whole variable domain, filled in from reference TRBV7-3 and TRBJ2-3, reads GAGVSQTPSNKVTEKGKYVELRCDPISGHTALYWYRQSLGQGPEFLIYFQGTGAADDSGLPNDRFFAVRPEGSVSTLKIQRTERGDSAVYLCASSRQGATDTQYFGPGTRLTVL.

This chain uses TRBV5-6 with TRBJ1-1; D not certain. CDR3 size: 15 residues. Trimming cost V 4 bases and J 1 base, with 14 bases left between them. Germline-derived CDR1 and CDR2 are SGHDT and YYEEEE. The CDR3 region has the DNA TGTGCCAGCAGCCCTGTCAGTCGCAGGAACACTGAAGCTTTCTTT. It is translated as CASSPVSRRNTEAFF. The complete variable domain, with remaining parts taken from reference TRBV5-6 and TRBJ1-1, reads DAGVTQSPTHLIKTRGQQVTLRCSPKSGHDTVSWYQQALGQGPQFIFQYYEEEERQRGNFPDRFSGHQFPNYSSELNVNALLLGDSALYLCASSPVSRRNTEAFFGQGTRLTVV.

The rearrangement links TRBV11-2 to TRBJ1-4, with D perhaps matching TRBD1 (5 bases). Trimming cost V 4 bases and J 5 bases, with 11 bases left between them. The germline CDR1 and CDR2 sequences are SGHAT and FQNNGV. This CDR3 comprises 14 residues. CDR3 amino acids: CASSSGLQNEKLFF. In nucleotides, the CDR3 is TGTGCCAGCAGCTCGGGACTGCAAAATGAAAAACTGTTTTTT.

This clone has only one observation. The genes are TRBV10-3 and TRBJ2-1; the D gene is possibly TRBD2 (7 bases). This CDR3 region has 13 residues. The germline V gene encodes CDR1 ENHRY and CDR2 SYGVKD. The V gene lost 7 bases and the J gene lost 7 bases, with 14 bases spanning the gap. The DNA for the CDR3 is TGTGCCATCACCGGGGGGCCGGGGAATGAGCAGTTCTTC. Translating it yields CAITGGPGNEQFF.

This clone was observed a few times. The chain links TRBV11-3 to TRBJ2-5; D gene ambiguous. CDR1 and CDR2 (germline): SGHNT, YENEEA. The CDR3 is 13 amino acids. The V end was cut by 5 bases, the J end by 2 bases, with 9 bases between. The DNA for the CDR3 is TGTGCCAGCAGCCCCGGTTGGCAAGAGACCCAGTACTTC. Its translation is CASSPGWQETQYF. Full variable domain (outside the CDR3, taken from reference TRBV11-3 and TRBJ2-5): EAGVVQSPRYKIIEKKQPVAFWCNPISGHNTLYWYLQNLGQGPELLIRYENEEAVDDSQLPKDRFSAERLKGVDSTLKIQPAELGDSAVYLCASSPGWQETQYFGPGTRLLVL.

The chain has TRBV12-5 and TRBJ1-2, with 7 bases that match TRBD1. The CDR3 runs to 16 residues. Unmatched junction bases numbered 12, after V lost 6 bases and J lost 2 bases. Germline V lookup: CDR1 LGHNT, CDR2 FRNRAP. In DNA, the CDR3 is TGTGCTAGTGGCACCGGGACAGCCTACGGCAACTATGGCTACACCTTC. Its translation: CASGTGTAYGNYGYTF.

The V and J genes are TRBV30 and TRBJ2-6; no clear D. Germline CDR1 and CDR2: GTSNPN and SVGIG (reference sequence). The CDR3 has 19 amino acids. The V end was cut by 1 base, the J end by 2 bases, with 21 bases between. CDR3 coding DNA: TGTGCCTGGAGTGGCTCTACCCTAATAGGAACTACTGGGGCCAACGTCCTGACTTTC. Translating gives CAWSGSTLIGTTGANVLTF.

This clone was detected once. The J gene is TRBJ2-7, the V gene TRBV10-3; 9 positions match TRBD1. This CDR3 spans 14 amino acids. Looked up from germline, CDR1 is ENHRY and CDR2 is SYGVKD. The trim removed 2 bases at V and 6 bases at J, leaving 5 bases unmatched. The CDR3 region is CAISENRDRVEQYF. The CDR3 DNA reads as TGTGCCATCAGTGAGAACCGGGACAGGGTCGAGCAGTACTTC.

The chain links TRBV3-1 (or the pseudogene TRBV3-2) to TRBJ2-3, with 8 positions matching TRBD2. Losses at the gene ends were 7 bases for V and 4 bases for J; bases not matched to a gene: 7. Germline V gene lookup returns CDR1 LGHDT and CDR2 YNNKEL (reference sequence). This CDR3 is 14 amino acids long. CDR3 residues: CASTVSGAPDTQYF. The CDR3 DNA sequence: TGTGCCAGCACCGTTAGCGGGGCGCCAGATACGCAGTATTTT.

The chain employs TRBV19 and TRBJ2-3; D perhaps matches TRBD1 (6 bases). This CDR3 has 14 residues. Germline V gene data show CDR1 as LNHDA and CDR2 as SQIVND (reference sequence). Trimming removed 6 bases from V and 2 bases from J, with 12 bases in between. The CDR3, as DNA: TGTGCCAGTAGCCCGGGACATATCACAGATACGCAGTATTTT. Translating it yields CASSPGHITDTQYF.